This is a list of T cell receptor beta chains from one sample in a study of circulating CD8 cells and anti-PD-1 response in melanoma. TCRdb fed the reads into MiXCR, producing one record per CDR3 protein. The repertoire includes roughly 940 distinct CDR3 sequences, around 6.6% of them detected once, and 15% to 20% sits in the top ten. The specimen comprised CD8+ T cells from PBMCs, sampled at baseline or after one month of anti-PD-1 therapy (not recorded which). The origin of the receptors is a human donor with melanoma. CDR3s include the opening cysteine and the closing phenylalanine or tryptophan. D genes are given only for firm matches.

TRBV27	TRBD1	CASEPIWTGGETQYF
TRBV7-3	-	CASSFKVNTGELFF
TRBV2	-	CASSAPRTTSEQFF
TRBV20-1	-	CSARDRQMSFPYEQYF
TRBV24-1	-	CATSPGTEKTQYF
TRBV9	-	CASSPFEELETGELFF
TRBV7-3	TRBD1	CASSSGTANTDTQYF
TRBV20-1	TRBD2	CSAKSTSGRAYEQYF
TRBV19	TRBD2	CASSGETSGKYNEQFF
TRBV6-5	-	CASSYGAAMGEQYF
TRBV27	-	CASSSLSMNTEAFF
TRBV7-3	-	CASSQGGLGTYGYTF
TRBV19	-	CASSPSGVEQFF
TRBV28	-	CATEGTQDADTQYF
TRBV30	-	CAWRSGRGVRTQYF
TRBV23-1	-	CASSRRRQGVYEQYF
TRBV4-1	-	CASSQPDGFWETQYF
TRBV20-1	-	CSARDVAGMSYEQYF
TRBV28	TRBD2	CASSLPGLGYNEQFF
TRBV24-1	-	CATSRDPLDEQYF
TRBV28	TRBD1	CASRGQGEVYEQYF
TRBV20-1	TRBD1	CSAPTPGQIYEQYF
TRBV20-1	-	CSASSVGEYEQYF
TRBV19	-	CASRPFQGSSYNEQFF
TRBV19	TRBD1	CASSINPGGRNEQFF
TRBV28	-	CASSFTSYEQYF
TRBV19	-	CASSLGLSAELYF
TRBV7-3	TRBD2	CASSPAGAGETQYF
TRBV27	TRBD2	CATAGTSFREQFF
TRBV29-1	-	CSVEEETQYF
TRBV28	-	CASSFPGLPLNEQFF
TRBV7-2	-	CASSFDISSYNEQFF
TRBV20-1	-	CSASGTQYF
TRBV29-1	-	CSVDPGISTEAFF
TRBV6-5	-	CASSYSGPTYEQYF
TRBV6-2/TRBV6-3	-	CASDPPGDTGELFF
TRBV20-1	TRBD2	CSACNLAGETPDTQYF
TRBV19	-	CASSMASSNGYTF
TRBV10-3	-	CAISGGSGANVLTF
TRBV6-6	-	CASSWDWTVRTLHF
TRBV27	-	CASSSWTGNQPQHF
TRBV18	TRBD1	CASSPDRGQYEKLFF
TRBV19	TRBD2	CASSVGTSEQFF
TRBV28	TRBD1	CASSLTGGESLHF
TRBV4-3	-	CASSQAGDYNEQFF
TRBV28	TRBD1	CASSILQGGNQPQHF
TRBV27	-	CASSLQLAHNEQFF
TRBV28	-	CASSLVVTADADTQYF
TRBV7-9	TRBD1	CASSLAASGQGRTDTQYF